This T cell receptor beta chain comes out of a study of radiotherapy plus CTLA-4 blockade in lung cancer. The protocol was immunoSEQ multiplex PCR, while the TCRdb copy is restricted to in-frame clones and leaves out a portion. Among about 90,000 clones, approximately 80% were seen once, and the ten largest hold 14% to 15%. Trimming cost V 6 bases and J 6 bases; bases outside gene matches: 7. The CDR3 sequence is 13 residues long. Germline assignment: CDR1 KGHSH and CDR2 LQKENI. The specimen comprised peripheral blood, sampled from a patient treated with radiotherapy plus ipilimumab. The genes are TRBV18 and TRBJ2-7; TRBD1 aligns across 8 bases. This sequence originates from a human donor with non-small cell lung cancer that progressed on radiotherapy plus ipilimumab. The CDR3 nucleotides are TGTGCCAGCTCCCGGGACAGGATCCTCGAGCAGTACTTC. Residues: CASSRDRILEQYF. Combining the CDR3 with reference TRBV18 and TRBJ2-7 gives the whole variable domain NAGVMQNPRHLVRRRGQEARLRCSPMKGHSHVYWYRQLPEEGLKFMVYLQKENIIDESGMPKERFSAEFPKEGPSILRIQQVVRGDSAAYFCASSRDRILEQYFGPGTRLTVT.